The 20 T cell receptor beta chains reported below all come from one sample, sequenced in a study of T-cell memory formation after mild COVID-19. TCRdb called the 5' RACE reads again in MiXCR, with one record for every CDR3 protein. The table includes 530,000 or so distinct CDR3 sequences, approximately 15% detected once. The sample consisted of PBMCs or a T cell subset sorted from them (not recorded which). These receptors came from an adult woman who had mild COVID-19 (a few samples of this study predate the infection). Cell type and time point are not known.

The chain is built from TRBV6-5 and TRBJ1-1; TRBD1 matches at 9 bases. The CDR3 has 14 residues. Trimming at V came to 5 bases and at J to 3 bases, leaving 4 bases not matched to a gene. CDR1 is MNHEY and CDR2 is SVGAGI in the germline V gene. CDR3 bases: TGTGCCAGCAGTCCGGGACAGGGTCACACTGAAGCTTTCTTT. This gives the protein CASSPGQGHTEAFF.

This clonotype was seen ten or more times. A junction end diverges from the germline sequence, so it may reflect a read error. The chain uses TRBV5-1 and TRBJ1-2; TRBD1 aligns across 11 bases. The germline CDR1 and CDR2 sequences are SGHRS and YFSETQ. This CDR3 is built from 14 residues. The CDR3, as DNA: TGTGCCAGCAGCTTAGGACAGGGGGCCGGAGGCTACACCTTC. It specifies CASSLGQGAGGYTF.

The sample holds a few counts of this clonotype. The chain employs TRBV3-1 and TRBJ2-7, with D unresolved. V gave up 1 base and J gave up 3 bases, with 10 bases separating them. CDR1 and CDR2 from the germline V gene are LGHDT and YNNKEL (reference sequence). The CDR3 runs 14 residues. The CDR3 protein is CASSQVFGFYEQYF. The CDR3 DNA is TGTGCCAGCAGCCAAGTCTTTGGGTTCTACGAGCAGTACTTC.

The chain uses TRBV6-5 and TRBJ2-2; 13 bases align to TRBD2. V lost 4 bases to trimming and J lost 2 bases; unmatched junction nucleotides: 4. This CDR3 is built from 17 residues. Germline loops: CDR1 MNHEY, CDR2 SVGAGI. The CDR3 DNA follows: TGTGCCAGCAGTTCACTAGCGGGGGGGCTAAACACCGGGGAGCTGTTTTTT. Encoded protein: CASSSLAGGLNTGELFF.

The CDR3 bases are TGTGCCACCAGTGATTCAGTTACGGGACTAGCGTCAGATACGCAGTATTTT. Translating gives CATSDSVTGLASDTQYF. This chain joins TRBV24-1 and TRBJ2-3; 10 nucleotides align to TRBD2. V dropped 2 bases and J dropped 4; count of bases not matched to a gene: 8. The length of the CDR3 is 17 residues. The germline V gene encodes CDR1 KGHDR and CDR2 SFDVKD.

A few counts support this clonotype. The chain links TRBV5-1 to TRBJ2-3; D call uncertain. CDR1 and CDR2 (germline): SGHRS, YFSETQ. Deletions cut 0 bases from V and 2 bases from J, with 13 bases between. CDR3 length equals 16 residues. As DNA, the CDR3 is TGCGCCAGCAGCTTGGGGGATCAACGCACCACAGATACGCAGTATTTT. Its translation: CASSLGDQRTTDTQYF.

This chain uses TRBV5-6 with TRBJ2-1; 7 nucleotides agree with TRBD2. There are 16 residues in the CDR3. Germline CDR1 reads SGHDT; CDR2 reads YYEEEE. V shed 4 bases and J 4 bases; nucleotides not matched to a gene: 11. Here the CDR3 reads CASSQSTSARYNEQFF. As DNA, the CDR3 is TGTGCCAGCAGCCAAAGTACTAGCGCAAGATACAATGAGCAGTTCTTC. Complete variable domain (other parts from reference TRBV5-6 and TRBJ2-1): DAGVTQSPTHLIKTRGQQVTLRCSPKSGHDTVSWYQQALGQGPQFIFQYYEEEERQRGNFPDRFSGHQFPNYSSELNVNALLLGDSALYLCASSQSTSARYNEQFFGPGTRLTVL.

This clonotype appeared many times. The chain couples TRBV5-1 to TRBJ2-1; TRBD1 agrees at 9 bases. This CDR3 contains 16 residues. From germline, CDR1 is SGHRS and CDR2 YFSETQ. V dropped 4 bases and J dropped 7; count of bases not matched to a gene: 12. The CDR3 protein is CASSTPGTGIYNEQFF. CDR3 DNA: TGCGCCAGCAGCACCCCTGGGACAGGGATCTATAATGAGCAGTTCTTC.

V usage is TRBV5-1 and J usage is TRBJ1-3; D gene ambiguous. Germline CDR1 is SGHRS and CDR2 is YFSETQ. The CDR3 has 14 residues. V shed 0 bases and J shed 0 bases, with 4 bases lying between them. CDR3 DNA sequence: TGCGCCAGCAGCTTGGCAGACTCTGGAAACACCATATATTTT. Protein product: CASSLADSGNTIYF.

A few counts support this clonotype. The rearrangement joins TRBV11-3 to TRBJ2-1; TRBD2 matches at 14 bases. The CDR3 consists of 16 residues. The V and J ends lost 5 bases and 5 bases, in that order; junction bases with no gene match: 5. Germline V gives CDR1 SGHNT, CDR2 YENEEA. The CDR3 DNA reads TGTGCCAGCAGCCTCGGACTAGCGGGAGGAAACAATGAGCAGTTCTTC. Its translation: CASSLGLAGGNNEQFF.

The rearrangement links TRBV15 to TRBJ2-1; D is possibly TRBD2 (5 bases). The CDR3 contains 18 residues. V lost 0 bases to trimming and J lost 0 bases, with 15 bases between them. Germline assignment: CDR1 LNHNV and CDR2 YYDKDF (reference sequence). CDR3 loop: CATSRDRRTSLSYNEQFF. CDR3 nucleotides: TGTGCCACCAGCAGAGATCGGCGGACTTCGCTCTCCTACAATGAGCAGTTCTTC. The complete variable domain, with remaining parts taken from reference TRBV15 and TRBJ2-1, reads DAMVIQNPRYQVTQFGKPVTLSCSQTLNHNVMYWYQQKSSQAPKLLFHYYDKDFNNEADTPDNFQSRRPNTSFCFLDIRSPGLGDTAMYLCATSRDRRTSLSYNEQFFGPGTRLTVL.

This clonotype has just a few counts. V gene TRBV10-3 combines with J gene TRBJ2-6; D is unclear. There are 14 residues in the CDR3. V was pared by 11 bases and J by 2 bases, with 13 bases between. Germline V gives CDR1 ENHRY, CDR2 SYGVKD. The CDR3 bases are TGTGCCCTACGACCGTACGCTGGGGCCAACGTCCTGACTTTC. This codes for CALRPYAGANVLTF.

This clonotype has more than one count but fewer than ten. Possible read error: a much larger clone is one base away. The chain recombines TRBV6-5 with TRBJ2-7; D not certain. The CDR3 sequence is 10 residues long. CDR1 and CDR2 (germline): MNHEY, SVGAGI. Deletions cut 6 bases from V and 2 bases from J, with 2 bases between. CDR3 sequence: CASSTYEQYF. The CDR3, as DNA: TGTGCCAGCAGCACCTACGAGCAGTACTTC.

V usage is TRBV9 and J usage is TRBJ2-1; 9 nucleotides match TRBD1. The CDR3 contains 15 residues. The trim removed 2 bases at V and 7 bases at J, leaving 7 bases unmatched. Looked up from germline, CDR1 is SGDLS and CDR2 is YYNGEE. The CDR3 DNA follows: TGTGCCAGCAGCGTTGAAGGACAGGGGAGAAATGAGCAGTTCTTC. Encoded protein: CASSVEGQGRNEQFF.

This chain joins TRBV25-1 and TRBJ2-3; D is possibly TRBD1 or TRBD2 (5 bases each). From germline, CDR1 is MGHDK and CDR2 SYGVNS. V lost 1 base and J lost 3, with 8 bases in between. The CDR3 runs to 14 residues. CDR3 amino acids: CASSEWGNTDTQYF. CDR3 sequence (DNA): TGTGCCAGCAGTGAATGGGGGAATACAGATACGCAGTATTTT. The variable domain in full, with the rest retrieved from reference TRBV25-1 and TRBJ2-3, is EADIYQTPRYLVIGTGKKITLECSQTMGHDKMYWYQQDPGMELHLIHYSYGVNSTEKGDLSSESTVSRIRTEHFPLTLESARPSHTSQYLCASSEWGNTDTQYFGPGTRLTVL.

This clonotype was detected only a few times. J is TRBJ1-4 and V is TRBV20-1; D possibly corresponds to TRBD1 (5 bases). Trimming took off 2 bases at V and 4 bases at J, with 14 bases between the two ends. The germline gives CDR1 DFQATT, CDR2 SNEGSKA (reference sequence). The CDR3 has 15 residues. The CDR3 reads CSARPSGKINEKLFF. CDR3 sequence (DNA): TGCAGTGCTAGACCTTCAGGGAAAATTAATGAAAAACTGTTTTTT.

This clonotype has a handful of counts. The chain links TRBV7-2 to TRBJ2-1; 15 bases map to TRBD2. This CDR3 has 16 residues. Trimming removed 4 bases from V and 6 bases from J; junction bases left unmatched: 4. Germline V lookup: CDR1 SGHTA, CDR2 FQGNSA. The CDR3 sequence: CASSYGTSGRINEQFF. CDR3 sequence (DNA): TGTGCCAGCAGCTACGGGACTAGCGGGAGGATCAATGAGCAGTTCTTC.

This clonotype has only a few counts. This chain connects TRBV12-3 or TRBV12-4 to TRBJ1-1; a weak D match, TRBD1 (5 bases). This CDR3 has 14 amino acids. V was shortened by 8 bases and J by 6 bases, with 19 bases between the two germline ends. The CDR3 sequence is CASGTESAIAEAFF. The CDR3 DNA reads TGTGCCAGCGGGACGGAGTCAGCGATCGCTGAAGCTTTCTTT.

The gene calls are TRBV15 and TRBJ1-1; TRBD1 matches at 9 bases. Per the germline V gene, CDR1 is LNHNV and CDR2 is YYDKDF (reference sequence). V was pared by 2 bases and J by 2 bases, with 15 bases of the junction left unmatched. The CDR3 covers 19 residues. This CDR3 reads CATSRFGPGTGPYNTEAFF. CDR3 coding DNA: TGTGCCACCAGCAGATTCGGTCCCGGGACAGGGCCCTATAACACTGAAGCTTTCTTT.

This clonotype was counted only a few times. V usage is TRBV7-2 and J usage is TRBJ1-2; perhaps TRBD1 as D (5 bases). The CDR3 spans 14 residues. V lost 1 base and J 4 bases, leaving 10 bases between the germline ends. The germline V gene encodes CDR1 SGHTA and CDR2 FQGNSA. CDR3 in amino acids: CASSLGLGGYGYTF. The CDR3 DNA reads TGTGCCAGCAGCTTAGGGCTCGGGGGCTATGGCTACACCTTC.